The TCR beta chain described here comes from a study of cytomegalovirus exposure and HLA in healthy donors. Among the donors, all were healthy bone marrow donors. For this clone: No antigen is known for it.

60 Vbeta and 13 Jbeta primers were used in PCR. Data came from immunoSEQ multiplex PCR; TCRdb stores just in-frame clones and leaves some out. The sample contains 60,000 to 65,000 clones, around 87% of which appear only once. CDR3 size: 15 residues. The V and J ends lost 6 bases and 0 bases respectively, with 12 bases between them. Per germline, CDR1 MNHEY and CDR2 SVGAGI. Study results and limitations: A later analysis reported that several of the most significant clusters appeared to be linked to common viral pathogens, among them Epstein-Barr virus. Data from an earlier analysis indicated that most TCR beta V segments were productive either about 90% or about 30% of the time. An assumption of roughly uniform sequencing depth across donors underlay the presence/absence analyses.

This rearrangement joins TRBV6-5 to TRBJ1-5; tentative D call: TRBD1 (5 bases). The sequenced sample consisted of PBMCs. The TCR sequence derives from a man aged 18 to 30 in good health and CMV-seronegative. The CDR3 sequence is CASRAYRNSNQPQHF. CDR3 nucleotides: TGTGCCAGCAGAGCTTACAGGAATAGCAATCAGCCCCAGCATTTT.